These T cell receptor beta chains were read from a single sample in a study of blood T cell repertoires in COVID-19. Sequencing used immunoSEQ multiplex PCR; TCRdb keeps in-frame clones, though not all of them. Among fewer than 200,000 clones, roughly 88% were seen once, and the ten largest hold 13% to 15%. Sequencing was performed on PBMCs or T cells enriched from blood (not recorded which). The source is a man in his fifties who had recovered from COVID-19. CDR3s include the opening cysteine and the closing phenylalanine or tryptophan. A D gene is named only where the DNA matches it firmly. A clone size is listed for some rows: how often the clone was seen (once, few, many), or a class if it is expanded.

d_call	v_call	clone_size	j_call	cdr3_nt	cdr3_aa
TRBD1	TRBV10-3	once	TRBJ2-7	TGTGCCATAAACGGGACAGGGGTTCGCGAGCAGTACTTC	CAINGTGVREQYF
-	TRBV4-1	few	TRBJ2-3	TGCGCCAGCAGCCAAGAGTGGGCCTTCGGTTCTGGCACAGATACGCAGTATTTT	CASSQEWAFGSGTDTQYF
-	TRBV28	few	TRBJ1-2	TGTGCCAGTCACTCTTCCTGGAGGGACCCCAAAACGCATAACTATGGCTACACCTTC	CASHSSWRDPKTHNYGYTF
-	TRBV5-4	few	TRBJ1-2	TGTGCCAGCAGCTTGGAGGGGGAAATCTATGGCTACACCTTC	CASSLEGEIYGYTF
TRBD1	TRBV30	-	TRBJ2-7	TGTGCCTGGAGTGTACTCTTCGGGACAGGGGTCTTATACGAGCAGTACTTC	CAWSVLFGTGVLYEQYF
-	TRBV12-5	-	TRBJ2-2	TGTGCTAGTGGACGAGGCTCGTCCGGGGAGCTGTTTTTT	CASGRGSSGELFF
-	TRBV30	-	TRBJ2-2	TGTGCCTGGAGTCAAGGCAGGGTCGGGGAGCTGTTTTTT	CAWSQGRVGELFF
-	TRBV5-8	-	TRBJ1-2	TGTGCCAGCACCAGGGTCCATGGCTACACCTTC	CASTRVHGYTF
-	TRBV6-5	-	TRBJ1-3	TGTGCCAGCCGAAGGAGCAGGGATTCTGGAAATACGAATTTT	CASRRSRDSGNTNF
TRBD1	TRBV6-6	-	TRBJ1-2	TGTGCCAGCAGTACGGGACAGGAGGGCTACACCTTC	CASSTGQEGYTF
TRBD1	TRBV30	-	TRBJ1-2	TGTGCCTGGAGTGCACAGGGGACCACAAACTATGGCTACACCTTC	CAWSAQGTTNYGYTF
-	TRBV2	-	TRBJ1-5	TGTGCCAGCACTTCGGACAGAATCAATCAGCCCCAGCATTTT	CASTSDRINQPQHF
TRBD1	TRBV5-1	-	TRBJ2-4	TGCGCCAGCAGCTTGTCGACGACAGGGAACATTCAGTACTTC	CASSLSTTGNIQYF
-	TRBV6-5	-	TRBJ2-5	TGTGCCAGCAGGGACAGTGCGCGAGGGACCCAGTACTTC	CASRDSARGTQYF
TRBD1	TRBV7-9	-	TRBJ1-1	TGTGCCAGCAGCCCTAGGACAGGCTTAACGCCTGAAGCTTTCTTT	CASSPRTGLTPEAFF
TRBD2	TRBV13	-	TRBJ2-3	TGTGCCAGCAGCTTAACCAGCGGGGGGGTGGATACGCAGTATTTT	CASSLTSGGVDTQYF
-	TRBV5-5	-	TRBJ1-2	TGTGCCAGCAGCGCAGGGATTCTGGACTATGGCTACACCTTC	CASSAGILDYGYTF
TRBD1	TRBV29-1	-	TRBJ1-1	TGCAGCGTCGGGGACAGGGGCCGTGAAGCTTTCTTT	CSVGDRGREAFF
TRBD1	TRBV6-5	-	TRBJ1-5	TGTGCCAGCAGCGGGACAGGCAATCAGCCCCAGCATTTT	CASSGTGNQPQHF
-	TRBV12-1	many	TRBJ1-1	TGTGCCAGCAGCTTGCCTGAGTACACTGAAGCTTTCTTT	CASSLPEYTEAFF
-	TRBV5-4	-	TRBJ2-3	TGTGCCAGCAGCTTGAGGCTAGCCCAAGATACGCAGTATTTT	CASSLRLAQDTQYF
-	TRBV18	-	TRBJ1-6	TGTGCCAGCTCAGTACAGGCGGAGAATTCACCCCTCCACTTT	CASSVQAENSPLHF
TRBD1	TRBV3-1/TRBV3-2	-	TRBJ2-1	TGTGCCAGCAGCCAAGAGACGGACAGGGCCTACAATGAGCAGTTCTTC	CASSQETDRAYNEQFF
-	TRBV21-1	-	TRBJ2-1	TGTGCCAGCAGATCCCTTGACTACCTTTTCGATGAGCAGTTCTTC	CASRSLDYLFDEQFF
TRBD1	TRBV19	-	TRBJ1-1	TGTGCCAGTAGGGACAGGGACACTGAAGCTTTCTTT	CASRDRDTEAFF
-	TRBV6-5	-	TRBJ2-3	TGTGCCAGCAGTCCCCGCGGGAACCCCACAGATACGCAGTATTTT	CASSPRGNPTDTQYF
-	TRBV18	-	TRBJ1-4	TGTGCCAGCTCAACAGGGTCTAATGAAAAACTGTTTTTT	CASSTGSNEKLFF
-	TRBV19	-	TRBJ2-7	TGTGCCAGTTCCGGCAGGGTCAACGAGCAGTACTTC	CASSGRVNEQYF
-	TRBV27	-	TRBJ2-6	TGTGCCAGCGCCTGGGGGCAGGGTCGCTCTGGGGCCAACGTCCTGACTTTC	CASAWGQGRSGANVLTF
-	TRBV6-5	-	TRBJ1-1	TGTGCCAGCAGAGTTACCGGGGGGGGGAACACTGAAGCTTTCTTT	CASRVTGGGNTEAFF
TRBD1	TRBV2	-	TRBJ1-4	TGTGCCAGCAGGTTCCGGGACAGGGGGGAAAAACTGTTTTTT	CASRFRDRGEKLFF
TRBD1	TRBV9	-	TRBJ1-1	TGTGCCAGCAGCCCTAGACAGGGGAACACTGAAGCTTTCTTT	CASSPRQGNTEAFF
-	TRBV19	once	TRBJ1-1	TGTGCCAGTAAATCGCGTCGGGACACTGAAGCTTTCTTT	CASKSRRDTEAFF
-	TRBV5-4	-	TRBJ1-6	TGTGCCAGCAGCTTGGATCCAGGGGTTGAGTCACCCCTCCACTTT	CASSLDPGVESPLHF
TRBD1	TRBV7-8	-	TRBJ2-4	TGTGCCAGCAGCTTCGCCGGACAGGTCGCATCCAAAAACATTCAGTACTTC	CASSFAGQVASKNIQYF
TRBD1	TRBV19	-	TRBJ1-2	TGTGCCAGTAGTATCCGTACAGGGGTCTATGGCTACACCTTC	CASSIRTGVYGYTF
TRBD1	TRBV10-3	-	TRBJ1-3	TGTGCCATCAGTGGCGGACAGGGGGGCTCTGGAAACACCATATATTTT	CAISGGQGGSGNTIYF
TRBD1	TRBV30	-	TRBJ1-4	TGTGCCTGGAGTGTAGGGGGACAGGATGAAAAACTGTTTTTT	CAWSVGGQDEKLFF
-	TRBV1	-	TRBJ2-7	TGCACCAGCAGCCAGGTTAAGCCGGGACTAGCCGACGAGCAGTACTTC	CTSSQVKPGLADEQYF
TRBD2	TRBV7-2	-	TRBJ2-5	TGTGCCAGCAGTCTAGTTAGCGGGGGGCCTCCCCAAGAGACCCAGTACTTC	CASSLVSGGPPQETQYF
TRBD1	TRBV11-2	-	TRBJ1-3	TGTGCCAGCAGCAGGACAGGGGGTGCTGGAAACACCATATATTTT	CASSRTGGAGNTIYF
TRBD1	TRBV7-2	-	TRBJ1-1	TGTGCCAGCAGCTTAGCAAGGACAGGGAGCCCCATGAACACTGAAGCTTTCTTT	CASSLARTGSPMNTEAFF
TRBD1	TRBV6-5	-	TRBJ2-2	TGTGCCAGCAGTTACTCGACAGGGGGGACCGGGGAGCTGTTTTTT	CASSYSTGGTGELFF
TRBD1	TRBV5-4	-	TRBJ1-1	TGTGCCAGCAGCCGTGAAGGCAGGGGGGACACTGAAGCTTTCTTT	CASSREGRGDTEAFF
-	TRBV19	-	TRBJ2-3	TGTGCCAGTAGTAGGGCCCGGACTAGCACAGATACGCAGTATTTT	CASSRARTSTDTQYF
TRBD1	TRBV7-9	-	TRBJ1-2	TGTGCCAGCAGGACAAAACAGGGGGAAAATGGCTACACCTTC	CASRTKQGENGYTF
TRBD2	TRBV20-1	-	TRBJ2-1	TGCAGTGCTAGTTTGCGGGGGGCCCCGCGTAATATCTACAATGAGCAGTTCTTC	CSASLRGAPRNIYNEQFF
-	TRBV30	-	TRBJ1-1	TGTGCCTGGAGCCGGGGGGGGTCTGAAGCTTTCTTT	CAWSRGGSEAFF
TRBD1	TRBV9	-	TRBJ1-4	TGTGCCAGCAGCTGGACAGGAGGTGGGAATGAAAAACTGTTTTTT	CASSWTGGGNEKLFF
TRBD1	TRBV24-1	-	TRBJ2-7	TGTGCCACCAGTGATTCGCCGGGACAGGGGAGCTCCTACGAGCAGTACTTC	CATSDSPGQGSSYEQYF